A selection of T cell receptor beta chains follows, all from one sample in a study of PD-L1 blockade in urothelial cancer. Here immunoSEQ multiplex PCR was the method, and the copy in TCRdb shows in-frame clones only, minus some. Of approximately 47,000 clones listed, more than 80% are singletons. Specimen: PBMCs, collected around atezolizumab (anti-PD-L1) treatment. These receptors were taken from an older man with urothelial cancer. CDR3s include the opening cysteine and the closing phenylalanine or tryptophan. Fields, in order: J gene, D gene, clone size, V gene, CDR3 DNA, CDR3 protein. D genes are given only for firm matches. Clone sizes are given selectively: once, few, many, or a class where the clone is expanded.

>TRBJ1-1|NA|once|TRBV5-1
TGCGCCAGCAGCTTGGTATCGGGGGTGGGGGTGAACACTGAAGCTTTCTTT
CASSLVSGVGVNTEAFF
>TRBJ1-5|NA|NA|TRBV6-1
TGTGCCAGCAATTCAGGGAGGTCCGGCAATCAGCCCCAGCATTTT
CASNSGRSGNQPQHF
>TRBJ2-7|NA|NA|TRBV10-1
TGCGCCAGCAGTGAGACTCGGGTAAGAGGCTACGAGCAGTACTTC
CASSETRVRGYEQYF
>TRBJ1-4|NA|few|TRBV29-1
TGCAGCGGAGCAACTAATGAAAAACTGTTTTTT
CSGATNEKLFF
>TRBJ2-3|NA|NA|TRBV5-1
TGCGCCAGCAGCTTGAAGACAGGCCAGTCGGCCACAGATACGCAGTATTTT
CASSLKTGQSATDTQYF
>TRBJ2-1|TRBD2|few|TRBV5-1
TGCGCCAGCAGCTTGTGGGCTAGCGGGAGCTACAATGAGCAGTTCTTC
CASSLWASGSYNEQFF
>TRBJ1-5|TRBD1|many|TRBV5-6
TGTGCCAGCAGCCCAGATCGTCCCGGGACAGGGGGTAAGGATCAGCCCCAGCATTTT
CASSPDRPGTGGKDQPQHF
>TRBJ2-1|TRBD2|NA|TRBV5-1
TGCGCCAGCAGCTTGCACACTAGCGGTTCCTACAATGAGCAGTTCTTC
CASSLHTSGSYNEQFF
>TRBJ2-2|NA|NA|TRBV5-1
TGCGCCAGCAGCTTGGTTCAGGCGAACACCGGGGAGCTGTTTTTT
CASSLVQANTGELFF
>TRBJ1-5|NA|NA|TRBV6-1
TGTGCCACCTCCCGGGGGAAACCGGGGCAGCCCCAGCATTTT
CATSRGKPGQPQHF
>TRBJ1-5|TRBD1|NA|TRBV28
TGTGCCAGCAGTGGGACAGGGCGAGGGTATCAGCCCCAGCATTTT
CASSGTGRGYQPQHF
>TRBJ1-1|NA|NA|TRBV13
TGTGCCAGCAGCCGCAGCGGGGGGCACGAAGCTTTCTTT
CASSRSGGHEAFF
>TRBJ2-2|TRBD2|few|TRBV7-6
TGTGCCAGCAGCCCGGGACTAGCGGGAGGAGGGGGCTCCGGGGAGCTGTTTTTT
CASSPGLAGGGGSGELFF
>TRBJ2-7|TRBD1|NA|TRBV6-6
TGTGCCAGCAGTGATCGACAGGGCTCCTACGAGCAGTACTTC
CASSDRQGSYEQYF
>TRBJ2-7|TRBD1|NA|TRBV27
TGTGCCAGCAGACGGGACAGCATCTACGAGCAGTACTTC
CASRRDSIYEQYF
>TRBJ2-5|TRBD1|once|TRBV6-1
TGTGCCAGCAGTGCGACCAGGGACAGGGAAGAGACCCAGTACTTC
CASSATRDREETQYF
>TRBJ2-3|NA|once|TRBV7-9
TGTGCCAGCAGCTTAAGAGGCAACGATACGCAGTATTTT
CASSLRGNDTQYF
>TRBJ2-1|TRBD2|few|TRBV11-2
TGTGCCAGCAGCCCTACTCTCACTAGCGGGAGTGGTAATGAGCAGTTCTTC
CASSPTLTSGSGNEQFF
>TRBJ2-2|NA|NA|TRBV6-1
TGTGCCAGCACCAGAGACACGAACACCGGGGAGCTGTTTTTT
CASTRDTNTGELFF
>TRBJ2-3|TRBD2|NA|TRBV30
TGTGCCTGGAGTGTATTAGCGGGAGGCCTAGGGAATACGCAGTATTTT
CAWSVLAGGLGNTQYF
>TRBJ2-1|TRBD2|once|TRBV27
TGTGCCAGCAGTTTACTGAGGCTAGCGGGACTAGACAATGAGCAGTTCTTC
CASSLLRLAGLDNEQFF
>TRBJ1-1|TRBD1|NA|TRBV18
TGTGCCAGCTCACCAGGGACAGGGCTTTCCATGAACACTGAAGCTTTCTTT
CASSPGTGLSMNTEAFF
>TRBJ1-6|NA|NA|TRBV6-5
TGTGCCAGCAGTCCATCAAACCAGAATTCACCCCTCCACTTT
CASSPSNQNSPLHF
>TRBJ1-2|TRBD1|few|TRBV19
TGTGCCAGTAGTAACAGACAGGGGACCTATGGCTACACCTTC
CASSNRQGTYGYTF
>TRBJ2-7|NA|NA|TRBV7-9
TGTGCCAGCAGCTTAATAAACGAGCAGTACTTC
CASSLINEQYF
>TRBJ2-7|NA|NA|TRBV5-1
TGCGCCAGCAGCCCCGACGGACAGCTTAGAGAGCAGTACTTC
CASSPDGQLREQYF
>TRBJ2-2|TRBD2|NA|TRBV9
TGTGCCAGCAGGGGACTAGCGGGAGCCGGGGAGCTGTTTTTT
CASRGLAGAGELFF
>TRBJ1-3|NA|NA|TRBV19
TGTGCCAGTAGTGATCCATCTAGTTCTGGAAACACCATATATTTT
CASSDPSSSGNTIYF
>TRBJ1-2|TRBD1|NA|TRBV10-3
TGTGCCATCAGTGAGTTGGGACAGGGGAACTATGGCTACACCTTC
CAISELGQGNYGYTF
>TRBJ2-1|TRBD2|NA|TRBV7-2
TGTGCCAGCAGCTTATCCTTTGGGGGCGGGAGGACCTACAATGAGCAGTTCTTC
CASSLSFGGGRTYNEQFF
>TRBJ2-1|NA|NA|TRBV27
TGTGCCAGCAGTTTAGTGGGGGCAGGAAATGAGCAGTTCTTC
CASSLVGAGNEQFF
>TRBJ1-5|NA|few|TRBV28
TGTGCCAGCAGTTACTCGATCGACAGCTATAGCAATCAGCCCCAGCATTTT
CASSYSIDSYSNQPQHF
>TRBJ2-1|NA|NA|TRBV30
TGTGCCTGGAGTCAGGACGGACACAGTGAGCAGTTCTTC
CAWSQDGHSEQFF
>TRBJ1-3|NA|NA|TRBV4-1
TGCGCCAGCAGTCTAGCCCCCAGCTCTGGAAACACCATATATTTT
CASSLAPSSGNTIYF
>TRBJ2-4|NA|NA|TRBV11-2
TGTGCCAGCAGCTTGGACACCCTCCACATTCAGTACTTC
CASSLDTLHIQYF
>TRBJ2-7|NA|NA|TRBV7-2
TGTGCCAGCAGCCCCTACAGATACGAGCAGTACTTC
CASSPYRYEQYF
>TRBJ2-2|TRBD1|NA|TRBV7-9
TGTGCCAGCAGCCCCCGGGACAGGGAAGACACCGGGGAGCTGTTTTTT
CASSPRDREDTGELFF
>TRBJ2-1|TRBD2|once|TRBV4-1
TGCGCCAGCAGCAGTGGGGGGGGTGAGCAGTTCTTC
CASSSGGGEQFF
>TRBJ2-1|NA|NA|TRBV19
TGTGCCAGTAGAAAGGGGGTCACCTACAATGAGCAGTTCTTC
CASRKGVTYNEQFF
>TRBJ2-5|NA|NA|TRBV4-1
TGCGCCAGCAGCCAACTAGCGAGCCAAGAGACCCAGTACTTC
CASSQLASQETQYF
>TRBJ2-3|NA|NA|TRBV28
TGTGCCAGCCTGGCGGGAAGCCTTAGCACAGATACGCAGTATTTT
CASLAGSLSTDTQYF
>TRBJ1-2|TRBD1|NA|TRBV5-1
TGCGCCAGCAGCTTGGGATCGGGAGGGGGCCATGGCTACACCTTC
CASSLGSGGGHGYTF
>TRBJ2-2|TRBD2|NA|TRBV10-3
TGTGCCATCAGTACGGGACTAGCGGGAGTCGGGGAGCTGTTTTTT
CAISTGLAGVGELFF
>TRBJ1-2|NA|few|TRBV2
TGTGCCAGCAGTGGAACCAGGGGAGGCTACACCTTC
CASSGTRGGYTF
>TRBJ1-1|NA|NA|TRBV5-1
TGCGCCAGCAGCTTCGTAACAGGATCGAACACTGAAGCTTTCTTT
CASSFVTGSNTEAFF
>TRBJ2-7|TRBD1|NA|TRBV5-1
TGCGCCAGCAGCGATCCGGGACAGGGGTTGGTCGAGCAGTACTTC
CASSDPGQGLVEQYF
>TRBJ1-4|TRBD1|NA|TRBV2
TGTGCCAGCAGTCCCGGACAGGGGGTATTTGGAAAACTGTTTTTT
CASSPGQGVFGKLFF
>TRBJ2-7|NA|NA|TRBV11-2
TGTGCCAGCAGCCTTACAGGGCACTCCTACGAGCAGTACTTC
CASSLTGHSYEQYF
>TRBJ2-1|TRBD2|NA|TRBV30
TGTGCCTGGGACGGGACTAGCGGTGGGCATGAGCAGTTCTTC
CAWDGTSGGHEQFF
>TRBJ2-5|NA|NA|TRBV7-8
TGTGCCAGCAGCCCGGTCCCGCAACCGCAAGAGACCCAGTACTTC
CASSPVPQPQETQYF
>TRBJ1-5|TRBD1|few|TRBV9
TGTGCCAGCAGCCCTGGACAGGGGAATCAGCCCCAGCATTTT
CASSPGQGNQPQHF
>TRBJ1-1|NA|NA|TRBV10-3
TGTGCCATCAGTGGGGAGGGGTTTCGGACTGAAGCTTTCTTT
CAISGEGFRTEAFF